Below are 30 T cell receptor beta chains sequenced from a single sample in a study of cytomegalovirus exposure and HLA in healthy donors. It was with 60 Vbeta and 13 Jbeta primers that the PCR ran. Assay used: immunoSEQ multiplex PCR; TCRdb lists only in-frame clones, some missing. Of about 120,000 clones listed, roughly 70% are singletons. The sample taken for sequencing was PBMCs. These TCRs come from a woman aged 40 to 50 in good health and CMV-seropositive.

This sequence joins TRBV19 and TRBJ1-1; D not resolved. CDR1 is LNHDA, CDR2 SQIVND, per germline (reference sequence). The V end lost 6 bases, the J end lost 1 base, and 15 bases lay between the germline ends. CDR3 length: 15 residues. DNA of the CDR3: TGTGCCAGTAGGGGGAGGTCGGAGGGGAACACTGAAGCTTTCTTT. As protein: CASRGRSEGNTEAFF.

The V call is TRBV2, the J call TRBJ1-1; D may be TRBD1 (5 bases). The V and J ends lost 11 bases and 1 base respectively, with 17 bases between them. The germline CDR1 and CDR2 sequences are SNHLY and FYNNEI. The CDR3 covers 14 residues. Here the CDR3 DNA reads TGTGCCGGGGGGGTCGGGGAAAGGAACACTGAAGCTTTCTTT. This sequence encodes CAGGVGERNTEAFF.

This sequence joins TRBV2 and TRBJ1-5, with TRBD1 matching 8 bases. CDR1 and CDR2 (germline): SNHLY, FYNNEI. The V segment lost 1 base and the J segment 6 bases; nucleotides outside the gene matches: 11. This CDR3 region has 17 residues. Here the CDR3 reads CASSEDIRGTGGQPQHF. CDR3 DNA sequence: TGTGCCAGCAGTGAAGACATTAGAGGGACAGGAGGTCAGCCCCAGCATTTT.

CDR3 sequence reads: CASTRTADNEKLFF. The CDR3 bases are TGTGCCAGCACCCGGACAGCCGATAATGAAAAACTGTTTTTT. The chain employs TRBV9 and TRBJ1-4; TRBD1 might be the D (6 bases). V was pared by 6 bases and J by 4 bases, with 13 bases between. The germline CDR1 and CDR2 sequences are SGDLS and YYNGEE. CDR3 size: 14 residues.

The chain employs TRBV19 and TRBJ2-5, with D perhaps TRBD2 (5 bases). Germline V gene data show CDR1 as LNHDA and CDR2 as SQIVND (reference sequence). The V gene lost 3 bases and the J gene lost 2 bases, with 16 bases spanning the gap. The length of the CDR3 is 16 residues. The CDR3 is CASSISLTPGQETQYF. DNA of the CDR3: TGTGCCAGTAGTATCTCCCTAACACCGGGGCAAGAGACCCAGTACTTC.

This clone was counted between two and nine times. The V call is TRBV19, the J call TRBJ1-5, with D unclear. V gave up 6 bases and J gave up 4 bases, with 7 bases separating them. The CDR3 loop spans 12 amino acids. Germline lookup yields CDR1 LNHDA and CDR2 SQIVND (reference sequence). The CDR3 loop reads CASRTMNQPQHF. CDR3 nucleotides: TGTGCCAGTAGAACAATGAATCAGCCCCAGCATTTT.

A few counts support this clone. The chain links TRBV4-1 to TRBJ2-1, with TRBD2 matching over 11 bases. V dropped 1 base and J dropped 6; count of bases not matched to a gene: 11. Per the germline V gene, CDR1 is MGHRA and CDR2 is YSYEKL. The CDR3 has 18 amino acids. CDR3 DNA: TGCGCCAGCAGCCAAGCCCTTGCATCGACTAGCGGGGCCAATGAGCAGTTCTTC. Its protein is CASSQALASTSGANEQFF.

The chain joins TRBV5-1 to TRBJ1-1, with D perhaps matching TRBD1 (5 bases). The CDR3 is made up of 18 amino acids. The germline V and J ends were trimmed by 0 bases and 0 bases, with 18 bases remaining between them. Germline V gives CDR1 SGHRS, CDR2 YFSETQ. The CDR3 DNA follows: TGCGCCAGCAGCTTGGGCCCGGCGGGGGGATACATGAACACTGAAGCTTTCTTT. The encoded protein is CASSLGPAGGYMNTEAFF.

The rearrangement links TRBV27 to TRBJ2-3; 14 bases fit TRBD2. This CDR3 is built from 21 residues. CDR1 is MNHEY, CDR2 SMNVEV, per germline (reference sequence). J lost 2 bases, V lost 3 bases, and 16 bases had no gene match. The CDR3 sequence is CASSFTLGTSGSSTYTDTQYF. The CDR3 region has the DNA TGTGCCAGCAGTTTCACGCTCGGGACTAGCGGGAGTAGCACGTACACAGATACGCAGTATTTT.

The chain carries TRBV7-2 and TRBJ1-5; D gene unclear. The CDR3 extends over 15 amino acids. With 4 bases removed from V and 3 bases from J, the gap between germline ends came to 13 bases. CDR1 and CDR2 (germline): SGHTA, FQGNSA. The CDR3 sequence: CASSYGFIDNQPQHF. The CDR3 region has the DNA TGTGCCAGCAGCTACGGGTTTATAGACAATCAGCCCCAGCATTTT.

The V and J genes are TRBV6-5 and TRBJ2-1; 9 nucleotides align to TRBD2. This CDR3 region has 13 residues. Germline loops: CDR1 MNHEY, CDR2 SVGAGI. V lost 6 bases and J lost 5; bases outside the gene matches: 2. The CDR3 coding sequence is TGTGCCAGCAGGCAGCGGGAGGACAATGAGCAGTTCTTC. Translating it yields CASRQREDNEQFF.

CDR3 nucleotide sequence: TGTGCCTGGAGTGAGGCAGGGCTGGGTGGCTACACCTTC. Its protein is CAWSEAGLGGYTF. This rearrangement joins TRBV30 to TRBJ1-2; D might be TRBD1 (5 bases). This CDR3 spans 13 amino acids. Germline values: CDR1 GTSNPN, CDR2 SVGIG (reference sequence). The V end was cut by 1 base, the J end by 7 bases, with 13 bases between.

This chain joins TRBV5-6 and TRBJ1-2; D perhaps matches TRBD1 (5 bases). Per the germline V gene, CDR1 is SGHDT and CDR2 is YYEEEE. This CDR3 contains 13 residues. Trimming left V 3 bases short and J 8 bases short, with 14 bases between. CDR3 amino acids: CASSYRQGGGYTF. The CDR3, as DNA: TGTGCCAGCAGCTACCGTCAGGGCGGCGGCTACACCTTC.

This chain uses TRBV7-9 with TRBJ2-7, with TRBD2 matching over 11 bases. There are 14 residues in the CDR3. Germline trimming cut 6 bases from V and 4 bases from J; bases unmatched to any gene: 5. Germline V gene data show CDR1 as SEHNR and CDR2 as FQNEAQ (reference sequence). CDR3 DNA: TGTGCCAGCAGGTCACTAGCGGGAGCGTACGAGCAGTACTTC. Translating it yields CASRSLAGAYEQYF.

The chain joins TRBV7-9 to TRBJ1-3; D possibly corresponds to TRBD1 (5 bases). CDR1 is SEHNR, CDR2 FQNEAQ, per germline (reference sequence). This CDR3 comprises 14 residues. V gave up 2 bases and J gave up 2 bases, with 7 bases separating them. The CDR3 nucleotides are TGTGCCAGCAGCTTACAGGGAACTGGAAACACCATATATTTT. It yields the protein CASSLQGTGNTIYF.

V usage is TRBV27 and J usage is TRBJ2-1, with D possibly TRBD2 on 6 matching bases. The CDR3 spans 17 residues. V lost 2 bases to trimming and J lost 4 bases, with 18 bases between them. Germline V gene data show CDR1 as MNHEY and CDR2 as SMNVEV (reference sequence). The CDR3 is CASSLSGGRDFYNEQFF. The CDR3 DNA reads as TGTGCCAGCAGTTTAAGTGGTGGTCGGGACTTTTACAATGAGCAGTTCTTC.

This clone came up once. CDR3 protein: CATNRQMNTEAFF. In DNA form, the CDR3 reads TGTGCCACCAACCGACAGATGAACACTGAAGCTTTCTTT. The chain uses TRBV15 and TRBJ1-1; tentatively, D is TRBD1 (5 bases). The CDR3 totals 13 residues. Germline assignment: CDR1 LNHNV and CDR2 YYDKDF (reference sequence). Trimming removed 7 bases at V and 0 bases at J, with 9 bases between.

This clone was counted once. CDR3 nucleotides: TGTGCCAGCAGGGGACAGGCGGGGCAGCCCCAGCATTTT. Its translation: CASRGQAGQPQHF. The chain is built from TRBV6-5 and TRBJ1-5; 8 nucleotides line up with TRBD1. The CDR3 contains 13 residues. Germline V gene lookup returns CDR1 MNHEY and CDR2 SVGAGI. Trimming cost V 6 bases and J 7 bases; bases outside gene matches: 5.

In this sample, this clone turned up a few times. The J gene is TRBJ1-1, the V gene TRBV7-2; D may be TRBD1 (5 bases). The CDR3 covers 14 residues. Deletions cut 7 bases from V and 4 bases from J, with 16 bases between. Looked up from germline, CDR1 is SGHTA and CDR2 is FQGNSA. CDR3 sequence: CASNTDGQGTEAFF. CDR3 nucleotides: TGTGCCAGCAACACAGACGGGCAGGGCACTGAAGCTTTCTTT.

The V and J genes are TRBV6-6 and TRBJ1-2; 9 nucleotides agree with TRBD1. The length of the CDR3 is 16 residues. The V gene end was trimmed by 2 bases and the J gene end by 6 bases; junction bases not matched to a gene: 10. Germline V CDR1 and CDR2: MNHNY, SVGAGI (reference sequence). The CDR3 nucleotides read TGTGCCAGCAGTTACCCAACTGCCGGGACAGGGCATGGCTACACCTTC. Amino acid sequence: CASSYPTAGTGHGYTF.

CDR3 DNA sequence: TGTGCCAGCAGCTTTGGACAGGGGGGTTACGAGCAGTACTTC. The encoded protein is CASSFGQGGYEQYF. The chain combines TRBV7-9 with TRBJ2-7, with 10 bases aligning to TRBD1. The V segment lost 3 bases and the J segment 4 bases; nucleotides outside the gene matches: 3. The CDR3 is made up of 14 amino acids. Looked up from germline, CDR1 is SEHNR and CDR2 is FQNEAQ (reference sequence).

The chain is built from TRBV5-4 and TRBJ2-2; the match to TRBD2 covers 10 bases. From germline, CDR1 is SGHNT and CDR2 YYREEE (reference sequence). V was clipped by 4 bases and J by 2 bases; unmatched bases: 8. CDR3 size: 17 residues. CDR3 loop: CASSKDGTSVNTGELFF. The CDR3 DNA reads as TGTGCCAGCAGCAAAGACGGGACTAGCGTTAACACCGGGGAGCTGTTTTTT.

This chain joins TRBV4-1 and TRBJ1-2; D possibly corresponds to TRBD1 (5 bases). Germline assignment: CDR1 MGHRA and CDR2 YSYEKL. Trimming took off 1 base at V and 13 bases at J, with 25 bases between the two ends. The length of the CDR3 is 16 residues. CDR3 amino acids: CASSQVEGQGRSSGTF. DNA for the CDR3: TGCGCCAGCAGCCAAGTTGAAGGGCAGGGAAGAAGTTCGGGCACCTTC.

This chain links TRBV30 with TRBJ1-4; D is possibly TRBD1 (5 bases). Germline V gene sequence: CDR1 GTSNPN, CDR2 SVGIG (reference sequence). The CDR3 spans 12 residues. Deletions cut 8 bases from V and 8 bases from J, with 15 bases between. Here the CDR3 reads CARSGQGEKLFF. CDR3 in DNA: TGTGCCCGTAGCGGGCAGGGCGAAAAACTGTTTTTT. The whole variable domain, remainder taken from reference TRBV30 and TRBJ1-4, is SQTIHQWPATLVQPVGSPLSLECTVEGTSNPNLYWYRQAAGRGLQLLFYSVGIGQISSEVPQNLSASRPQDRQFILSSKKLLLSDSGFYLCARSGQGEKLFFGSGTQLSVL.

This rearrangement joins TRBV27 to TRBJ2-7; 14 bases align to TRBD2. Germline CDR1 reads MNHEY; CDR2 reads SMNVEV (reference sequence). The CDR3 length is 16 residues. V dropped 5 bases and J dropped 6; count of bases not matched to a gene: 9. The CDR3 coding sequence is TGTGCCAGCAGTCCCGGGACTAGCGGGAGATTTAGCGAGCAGTACTTC. Translating it yields CASSPGTSGRFSEQYF.

V and J are TRBV7-2 and TRBJ1-5; 8 bases agree with TRBD1. J lost 7 bases, V lost 0 bases, and 5 bases had no gene match. CDR1 is SGHTA and CDR2 is FQGNSA in the germline V gene. This CDR3 is built from 15 residues. In nucleotides, the CDR3 is TGTGCCAGCAGCTTAGCCGACAGGGGACCCCAGCCCCAGCATTTT. This codes for CASSLADRGPQPQHF.

The chain combines TRBV11-2 with TRBJ1-1; D is uncertain. V was clipped by 1 base and J by 4 bases, with 16 bases between them. The CDR3 consists of 16 residues. Germline V CDR1 and CDR2: SGHAT, FQNNGV. The DNA for the CDR3 is TGTGCCAGCAGCTTAGGCCTTACTATAAGTGGCACTGAAGCTTTCTTT. It yields the protein CASSLGLTISGTEAFF.

The chain joins TRBV19 to TRBJ1-2, with D tentatively TRBD1 (5 bases). Germline CDR1 and CDR2: LNHDA and SQIVND (reference sequence). Trimming removed 1 base from V and 4 bases from J, with 7 bases in between. The CDR3 contains 13 residues. The CDR3 nucleotides read TGTGCCAGTAGTATAGCGACAGTCTATGGCTACACCTTC. It translates to CASSIATVYGYTF.

This clone was seen ten or more times. The chain recombines TRBV6-5 with TRBJ2-1, with 9 bases that match TRBD2. The CDR3 spans 15 residues. Germline V gives CDR1 MNHEY, CDR2 SVGAGI. The trim removed 6 bases at V and 4 bases at J, leaving 7 bases unmatched. The CDR3 DNA follows: TGTGCCAGCAGCCCGAGGCGGGGGGGGTACAATGAGCAGTTCTTC. Protein product: CASSPRRGGYNEQFF.

This clone was observed once. The chain combines TRBV4-3 with TRBJ1-6, with D possibly matching TRBD1 (5 bases). The germline V and J ends were trimmed by 0 bases and 7 bases, with 13 bases remaining between them. This CDR3 region has 16 residues. The germline V gene encodes CDR1 LGHNA and CDR2 YSLEER. This CDR3 reads CASSQDLLRGNSPLHF. The CDR3 nucleotides are TGCGCCAGCAGCCAAGATCTCCTCCGGGGGAATTCACCCCTCCACTTT.